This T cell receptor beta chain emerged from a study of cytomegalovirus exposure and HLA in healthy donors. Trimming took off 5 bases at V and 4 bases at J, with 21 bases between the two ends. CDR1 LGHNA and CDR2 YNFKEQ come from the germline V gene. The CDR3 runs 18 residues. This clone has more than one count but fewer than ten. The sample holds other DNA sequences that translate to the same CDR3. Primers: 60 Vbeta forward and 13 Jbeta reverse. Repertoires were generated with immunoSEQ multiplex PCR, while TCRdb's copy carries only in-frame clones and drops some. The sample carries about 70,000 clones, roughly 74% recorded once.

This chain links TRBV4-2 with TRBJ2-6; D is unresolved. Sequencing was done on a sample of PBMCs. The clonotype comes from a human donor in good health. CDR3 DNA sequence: TGTGCCAGCAGCACGCTAGGCGGTTCTCACTCCGGGGCCAACGTCCTGACTTTC. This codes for CASSTLGGSHSGANVLTF.